The clone carrying this T cell receptor beta chain has a count of ten or more. Its antigen is not known. These data originate in a study of Graves' ophthalmopathy and Graves' hyperthyroidism. RNA transcripts provided the template for amplifying TCR beta CDR3 regions. RT-PCR was first run with HTBI primers, then multiplex PCR in a second round. TCRdb re-called the multiplex PCR reads through MiXCR, storing one row per CDR3 protein. The table has 400,000 to 450,000 distinct CDR3 sequences, roughly 21% seen once. This CDR3 region has 13 residues. V was pared by 5 bases and J by 4 bases, with 11 bases between. The germline gives CDR1 SGHVS, CDR2 FQNEAQ. The study, taken as a whole, reports: A 13-signature model separated ophthalmopathy from stable hyperthyroidism, reaching less than 90% sensitivity and roughly 84% specificity cross-validated.

The TCR was taken from a woman aged 18-29 years with stable Graves' hyperthyroidism. Sequencing used peripheral blood. The V and J genes are TRBV7-8 and TRBJ1-1; no firm D call. CDR3 amino acids: CASSLIWSTEAFF. The CDR3, as DNA: TGTGCCAGCAGCCTAATCTGGAGCACTGAAGCTTTCTTT. Full variable domain (missing parts from reference TRBV7-8 and TRBJ1-1): GAGVSQSPRYKVAKRGQDVALRCDPISGHVSLFWYQQALGQGPEFLTYFQNEAQLDKSGLPSDRFFAERPEGSVSTLKIQRTQQEDSAVYLCASSLIWSTEAFFGQGTRLTVV.